This T cell receptor beta chain was documented in a study of OX40 agonist ivuxolimab in advanced cancers. Study-wide results and limits: Expanded clones were, on average, more numerous among CD8+ T cells than CD4+. Researchers did not determine the expanded peripheral T cells' antigen specificity.

Assay: immunoSEQ multiplex PCR; the TCRdb copy retains only in-frame clones and omits some. Of under 80,000 clones in the sample, nearly 95% were seen once. Comment on this clone: Its antigen is unidentified.

The V gene end was trimmed by 3 bases and the J gene end by 1 base; junction bases not matched to a gene: 6. Germline CDR1 reads SEHNR; CDR2 reads FQNEAQ (reference sequence). This CDR3 is built from 15 residues. This chain links TRBV7-9 with TRBJ2-7; TRBD1 agrees at 7 bases. The sample was CD4+ or CD8+ T cells sorted from blood, taken in a trial of the OX40 agonist ivuxolimab. The receptor was derived from an adult with an advanced solid tumor such as melanoma, head and neck, liver or kidney cancer. The CDR3 is CASSFKDRPSYEQYF. CDR3 DNA: TGTGCCAGCAGCTTTAAGGACAGGCCGTCCTACGAGCAGTACTTC.